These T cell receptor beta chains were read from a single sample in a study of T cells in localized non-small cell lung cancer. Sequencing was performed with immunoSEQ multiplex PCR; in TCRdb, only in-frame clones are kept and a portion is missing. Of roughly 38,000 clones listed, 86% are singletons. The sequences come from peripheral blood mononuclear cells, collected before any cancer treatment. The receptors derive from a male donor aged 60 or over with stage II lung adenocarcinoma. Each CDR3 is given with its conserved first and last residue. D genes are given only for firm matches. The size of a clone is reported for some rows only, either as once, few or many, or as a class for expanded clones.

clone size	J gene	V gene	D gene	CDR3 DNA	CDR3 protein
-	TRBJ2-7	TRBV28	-	TGTGCCAGCAGTTATGGCGAGCAGTACTTC	CASSYGEQYF
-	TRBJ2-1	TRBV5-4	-	TGTGCCAGCAGCTTGGCGGCAGATCCCTACAATGAGCAGTTCTTC	CASSLAADPYNEQFF
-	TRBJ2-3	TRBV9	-	TGTGCCAGCAGCGTAGCTGCGGGACGCACAGATACGCAGTATTTT	CASSVAAGRTDTQYF
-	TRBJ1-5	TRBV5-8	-	TGTGCCAGCAGCTTGCCGTCATCGGTAGGGCCCCAGCATTTT	CASSLPSSVGPQHF
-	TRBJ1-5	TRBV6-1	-	TGTGCCAGCAGTGAAGGGTCAAGAGATCAGCCCCAGCATTTT	CASSEGSRDQPQHF
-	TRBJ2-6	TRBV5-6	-	TGTGCCAGCAGTCCTACAGGGATAGGGGCCAACGTCCTGACTTTC	CASSPTGIGANVLTF
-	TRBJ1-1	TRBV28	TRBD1	TGTGCCAGCAGAACCGGGACAGGGCTTGAAGCTTTCTTT	CASRTGTGLEAFF
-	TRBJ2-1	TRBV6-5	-	TGTGCCAGCAGAGGGAACACCTACAATGAGCAGTTCTTC	CASRGNTYNEQFF
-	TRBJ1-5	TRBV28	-	TGTGCCAGCAGTTGGGTTGAGGGATTAGGATCAATCGATCAGCCCCAGCATTTT	CASSWVEGLGSIDQPQHF
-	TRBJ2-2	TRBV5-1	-	TGCGCCAGCATAAGGGAACTGAACACCGGGGAGCTGTTTTTT	CASIRELNTGELFF
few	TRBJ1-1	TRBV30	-	TGTGCCTGGGGTCGGTACCTTATGAACACTGAAGCTTTCTTT	CAWGRYLMNTEAFF
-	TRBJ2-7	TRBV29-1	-	TGCAGCGGTGGGTCAGGGTACGAGCAGTACTTC	CSGGSGYEQYF
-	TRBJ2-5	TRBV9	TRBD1	TGTGCCAGCAATTCCGGGACAGGCCAAGAGACCCAGTACTTC	CASNSGTGQETQYF
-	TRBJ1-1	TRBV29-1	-	TGCAGCGTGACGGTCCGGACAGATAACACTGAAGCTTTCTTT	CSVTVRTDNTEAFF
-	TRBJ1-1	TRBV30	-	TGTGCCTGGAGTACACTCGGGGGCACTGAAGCTTTCTTT	CAWSTLGGTEAFF
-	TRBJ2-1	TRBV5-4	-	TGTGCCAGCAGCTTGGAGGGGAAGAATGAGCAGTTCTTC	CASSLEGKNEQFF
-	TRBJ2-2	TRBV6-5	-	TGTGCCAGCAGTATTGGGGGACGGACCGGGGAGCTGTTTTTT	CASSIGGRTGELFF
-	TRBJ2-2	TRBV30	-	TGTGCCCGGGTGGGTGGGTCGAACACCGGGGAGCTGTTTTTT	CARVGGSNTGELFF
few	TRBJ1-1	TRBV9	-	TGTGCCAGCAGCGTAGAGGGGGGGAGACACCCTAGTGAAGCTTTCTTT	CASSVEGGRHPSEAFF
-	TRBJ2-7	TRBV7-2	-	TGTGCCAGCAGCTTAGTTGCTAGCTCCTATTCTTACGAGCAGTACTTC	CASSLVASSYSYEQYF
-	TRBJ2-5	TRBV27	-	TGTGCCACCCGCGCGGAGGGCATCGGAGATGAGACCCAGTACTTC	CATRAEGIGDETQYF
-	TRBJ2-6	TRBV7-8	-	TGTGCCAGCAGCGTTGACCGGTACCCACAAAGTCGGGCCAACGTCCTGACTTTC	CASSVDRYPQSRANVLTF
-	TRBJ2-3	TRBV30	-	TGTGCCTGGAGTGCAGAGTCCCGGGATACGCAGTATTTT	CAWSAESRDTQYF
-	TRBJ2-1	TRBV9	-	TGTGCCAGCAGCGTCCAGGGGTCTGGGAATGAGCAGTTCTTC	CASSVQGSGNEQFF
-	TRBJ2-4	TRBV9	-	TGTGCCAGCAGCGTAGGTGGGGGAATAGCCAAAAACATTCAGTACTTC	CASSVGGGIAKNIQYF
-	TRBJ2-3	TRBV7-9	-	TGTGCCAGCAGCCTAGCGAAGGCAAGGGGGGATACGCAGTATTTT	CASSLAKARGDTQYF
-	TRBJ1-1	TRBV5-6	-	TGTGCCAGCAGCTTGGAGGGTATGAGAACTGAAGCTTTCTTT	CASSLEGMRTEAFF
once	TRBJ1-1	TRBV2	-	TGTGCCAGCAGTCCCCGGTTTGGCGCTGAAGCTTTCTTT	CASSPRFGAEAFF
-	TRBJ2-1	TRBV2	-	TGTGCCAGCAGGCAGAGGGCAGCTCAAAACAATGAGCAGTTCTTC	CASRQRAAQNNEQFF